Following are 3 T cell receptor beta chains from one sample sequenced in a study of CD8+ T cells in alopecia areata. RNA, once extracted, was reverse transcribed into cDNA for use as the sequencing template. Libraries were prepared by immunoSEQ multiplex PCR; TCRdb keeps only in-frame clonotypes and omits some of them. The data contain some 110,000 clones, less than 45% of them seen just once; the ten biggest clones take up 3% to 3.5%. The sample taken for sequencing was CD4+ T cells sorted from blood. These receptors originate from a human donor with alopecia areata.

The J gene is TRBJ1-1, the V gene TRBV28; D remains unclear. V dropped 5 bases and J dropped 7 bases, with 11 bases sitting between them. Per the germline V gene, CDR1 is MDHEN and CDR2 is SYDVKM. This CDR3 is built from 12 residues. The DNA for the CDR3 is TGTGCCAGCAGTCCATCAATGAGTGAAGCTTTCTTT. Amino acids: CASSPSMSEAFF.

The rearrangement uses TRBV29-1 and TRBJ2-1, with 13 bases lining up with TRBD2. This CDR3 has 18 amino acids. The junction had 11 bases not matched to a gene; V was cut back by 6 bases and J by 0 bases. CDR1 is SQVTM and CDR2 is ANQGSEA in the germline V gene. The DNA of the CDR3 is TGCAGCGTGGCCGGGACTAGCGGGGCCATCAGCTCCTACAATGAGCAGTTCTTC. It is translated as CSVAGTSGAISSYNEQFF.

V usage is TRBV30 and J usage is TRBJ1-1; TRBD1 is a possible D gene (5 bases). Germline CDR1 is GTSNPN and CDR2 is SVGIG (reference sequence). Trimming removed 3 bases from V and 0 bases from J, with 5 bases in between. The CDR3 has 12 amino acids. CDR3 coding DNA: TGTGCCTGGAGGACAGTGAACACTGAAGCTTTCTTT. It codes for CAWRTVNTEAFF.